This T cell receptor (beta chain) was recorded in a study of monozygotic twins with inflammatory bowel disease. This CDR3 has 19 residues. Germline V gene lookup returns CDR1 LGHNA and CDR2 YNFKEQ. cDNA was produced in eight separate reactions per sample. TCRdb re-called the 5' RACE reads and shows each CDR3 protein once, DNA omitted. The sample table includes about 200,000 distinct CDR3 sequences. The rearrangement joins TRBV4-2 to TRBJ2-3. The sample was blood. The sequence was collected from a human donor with ulcerative colitis or Crohn's disease, or a healthy co-twin of an affected twin (not recorded which). CDR3 sequence reads: CASSQDQWFRLHSTDTQYF.